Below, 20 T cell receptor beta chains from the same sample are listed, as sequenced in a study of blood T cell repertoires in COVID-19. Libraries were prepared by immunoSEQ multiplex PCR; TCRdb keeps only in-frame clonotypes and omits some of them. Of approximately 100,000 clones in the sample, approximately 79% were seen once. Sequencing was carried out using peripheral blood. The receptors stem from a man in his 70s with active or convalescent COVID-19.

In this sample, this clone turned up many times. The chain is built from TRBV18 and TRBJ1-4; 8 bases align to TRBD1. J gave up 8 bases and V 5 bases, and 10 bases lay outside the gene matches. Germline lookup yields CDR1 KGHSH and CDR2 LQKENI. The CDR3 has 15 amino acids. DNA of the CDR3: TGTGCCAGCTCATCGACAGGGGAAGGGGAAGAAAAACTGTTTTTT. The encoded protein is CASSSTGEGEEKLFF.

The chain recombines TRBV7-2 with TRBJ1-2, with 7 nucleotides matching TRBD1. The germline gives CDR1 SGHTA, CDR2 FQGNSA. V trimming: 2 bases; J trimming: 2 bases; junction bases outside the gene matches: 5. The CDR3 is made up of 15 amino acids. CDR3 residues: CASSLKEQGNYGYTF. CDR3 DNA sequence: TGTGCCAGCAGCTTAAAAGAACAGGGGAACTATGGCTACACCTTC. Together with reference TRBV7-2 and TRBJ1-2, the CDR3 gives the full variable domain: GAGVSQSPSNKVTEKGKDVELRCDPISGHTALYWYRQSLGQGLEFLIYFQGNSAPDKSGLPSDRFSAERTGGSVSTLTIQRTQQEDSAVYLCASSLKEQGNYGYTFGSGTRLTVV.

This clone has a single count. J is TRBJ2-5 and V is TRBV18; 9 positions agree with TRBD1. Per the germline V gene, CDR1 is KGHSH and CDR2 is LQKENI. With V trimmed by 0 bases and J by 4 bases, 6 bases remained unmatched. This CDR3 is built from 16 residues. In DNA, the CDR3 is TGTGCCAGCTCACCACCGGGGACAGGGAGTGTAGAGACCCAGTACTTC. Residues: CASSPPGTGSVETQYF.

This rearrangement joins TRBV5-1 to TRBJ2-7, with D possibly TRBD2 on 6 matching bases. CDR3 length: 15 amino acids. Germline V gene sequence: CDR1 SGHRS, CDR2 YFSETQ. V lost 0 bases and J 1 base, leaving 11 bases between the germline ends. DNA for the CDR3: TGCGCCAGCAGCTTGGGGGCTAGCGCGTCCTACGAGCAGTACTTC. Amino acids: CASSLGASASYEQYF.

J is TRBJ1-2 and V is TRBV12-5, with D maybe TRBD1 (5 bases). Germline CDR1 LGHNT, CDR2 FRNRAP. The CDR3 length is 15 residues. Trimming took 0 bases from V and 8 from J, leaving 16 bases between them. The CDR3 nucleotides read TGTGCTAGTGGTTTGGTACAGGCGACCCGTTTGGGCTACACCTTC. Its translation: CASGLVQATRLGYTF. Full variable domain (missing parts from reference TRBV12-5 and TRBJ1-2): DARVTQTPRHKVTEMGQEVTMRCQPILGHNTVFWYRQTMMQGLELLAYFRNRAPLDDSGMPKDRFSAEMPDATLATLKIQPSEPRDSAVYFCASGLVQATRLGYTFGSGTRLTVV.

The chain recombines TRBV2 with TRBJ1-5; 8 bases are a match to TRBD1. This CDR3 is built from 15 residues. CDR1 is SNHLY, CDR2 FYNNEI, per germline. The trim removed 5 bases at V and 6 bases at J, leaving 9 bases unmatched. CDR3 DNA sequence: TGTGCCAGCAGTAGCTCTGCAGGGGGCGGTCAGCCCCAGCATTTT. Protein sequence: CASSSSAGGGQPQHF. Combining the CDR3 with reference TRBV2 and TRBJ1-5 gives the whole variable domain EPEVTQTPSHQVTQMGQEVILRCVPISNHLYFYWYRQILGQKVEFLVSFYNNEISEKSEIFDDQFSVERPDGSNFTLKIRSTKLEDSAMYFCASSSSAGGGQPQHFGDGTRLSIL.

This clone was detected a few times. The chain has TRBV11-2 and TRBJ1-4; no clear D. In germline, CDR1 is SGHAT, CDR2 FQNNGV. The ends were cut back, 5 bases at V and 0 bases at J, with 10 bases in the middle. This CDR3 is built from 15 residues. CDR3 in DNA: TGTGCCAGCAGCAGCAGGTTGTCAACTAATGAAAAACTGTTTTTT. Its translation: CASSSRLSTNEKLFF.

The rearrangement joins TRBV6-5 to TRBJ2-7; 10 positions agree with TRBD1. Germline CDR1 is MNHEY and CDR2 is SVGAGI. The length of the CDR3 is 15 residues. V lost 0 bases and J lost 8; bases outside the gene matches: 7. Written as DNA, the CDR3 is TGTGCCAGCAGTTACTCTGACAGGGGGCGATCTAAGCAGTACTTC. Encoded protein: CASSYSDRGRSKQYF.

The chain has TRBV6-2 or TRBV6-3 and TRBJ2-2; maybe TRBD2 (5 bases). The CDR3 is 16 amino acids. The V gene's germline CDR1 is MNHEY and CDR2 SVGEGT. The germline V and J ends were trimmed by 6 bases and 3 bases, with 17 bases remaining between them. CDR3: CASSYITRADTGELFF. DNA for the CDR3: TGTGCCAGCAGCTATATTACTAGGGCCGACACCGGGGAGCTGTTTTTT.

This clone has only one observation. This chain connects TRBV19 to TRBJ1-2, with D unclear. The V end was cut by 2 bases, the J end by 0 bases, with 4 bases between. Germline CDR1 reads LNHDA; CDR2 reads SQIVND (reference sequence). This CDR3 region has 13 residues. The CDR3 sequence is CASSIRANYGYTF. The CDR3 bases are TGTGCCAGTAGTATAAGAGCTAACTATGGCTACACCTTC.

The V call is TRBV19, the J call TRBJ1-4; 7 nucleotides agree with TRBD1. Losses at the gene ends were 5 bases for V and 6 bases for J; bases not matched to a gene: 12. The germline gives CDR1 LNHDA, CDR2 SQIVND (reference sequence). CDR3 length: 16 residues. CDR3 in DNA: TGTGCCAGTAGTTATCTTCCGGGACAGCGACATGAAAAACTGTTTTTT. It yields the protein CASSYLPGQRHEKLFF.

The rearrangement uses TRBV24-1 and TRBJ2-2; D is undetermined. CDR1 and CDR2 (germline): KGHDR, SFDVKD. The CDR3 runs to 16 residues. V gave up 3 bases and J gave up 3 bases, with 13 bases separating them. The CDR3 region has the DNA TGTGCCACCAGTGATGCGGCCTCGACCTACACCGGGGAGCTGTTTTTT. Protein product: CATSDAASTYTGELFF.

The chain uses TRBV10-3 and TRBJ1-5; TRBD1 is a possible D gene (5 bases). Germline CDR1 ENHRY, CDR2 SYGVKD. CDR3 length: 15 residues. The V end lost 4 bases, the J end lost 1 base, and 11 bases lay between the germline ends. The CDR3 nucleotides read TGTGCCATCAGTGCGCAGGGATTCAGCAATCAGCCCCAGCATTTT. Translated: CAISAQGFSNQPQHF.

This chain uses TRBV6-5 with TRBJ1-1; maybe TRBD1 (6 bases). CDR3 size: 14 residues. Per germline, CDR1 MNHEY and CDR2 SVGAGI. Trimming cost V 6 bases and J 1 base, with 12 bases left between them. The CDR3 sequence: CASRFPGQNTEAFF. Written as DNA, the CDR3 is TGTGCCAGCAGGTTTCCGGGACAGAACACTGAAGCTTTCTTT.

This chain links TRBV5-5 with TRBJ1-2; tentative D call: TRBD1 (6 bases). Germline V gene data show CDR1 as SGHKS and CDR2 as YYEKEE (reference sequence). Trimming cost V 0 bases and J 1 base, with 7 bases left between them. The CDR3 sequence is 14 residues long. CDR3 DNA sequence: TGTGCCAGCAGCTTGGGAGGGGGTAACTATGGCTACACCTTC. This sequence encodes CASSLGGGNYGYTF.

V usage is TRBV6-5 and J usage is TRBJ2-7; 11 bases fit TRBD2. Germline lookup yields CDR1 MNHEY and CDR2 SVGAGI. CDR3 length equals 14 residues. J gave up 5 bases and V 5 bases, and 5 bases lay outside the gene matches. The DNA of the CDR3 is TGTGCCAGCAGTAAGCTAGCGGGGGGTCACGAGCAGTACTTC. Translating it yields CASSKLAGGHEQYF.

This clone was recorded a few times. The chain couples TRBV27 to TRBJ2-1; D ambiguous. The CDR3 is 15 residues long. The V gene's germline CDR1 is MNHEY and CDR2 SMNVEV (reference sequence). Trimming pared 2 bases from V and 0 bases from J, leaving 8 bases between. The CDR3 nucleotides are TGTGCCAGCAGTTTAGGCGGTAGCTCCTACAATGAGCAGTTCTTC. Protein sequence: CASSLGGSSYNEQFF.

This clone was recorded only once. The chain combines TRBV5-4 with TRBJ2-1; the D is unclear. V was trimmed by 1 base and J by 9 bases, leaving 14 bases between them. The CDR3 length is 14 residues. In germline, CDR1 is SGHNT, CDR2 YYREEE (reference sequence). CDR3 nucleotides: TGTGCCAGCAGCTTGCGAGAAATTGGCGGTGAGCAGTTCTTC. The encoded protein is CASSLREIGGEQFF.

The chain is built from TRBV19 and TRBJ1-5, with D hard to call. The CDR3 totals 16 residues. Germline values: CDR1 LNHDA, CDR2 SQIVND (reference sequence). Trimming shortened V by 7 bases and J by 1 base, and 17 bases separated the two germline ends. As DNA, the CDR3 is TGTGCCAGTAAAATGGGGAGAGAGCGAAGCAATCAGCCCCAGCATTTT. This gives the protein CASKMGRERSNQPQHF.

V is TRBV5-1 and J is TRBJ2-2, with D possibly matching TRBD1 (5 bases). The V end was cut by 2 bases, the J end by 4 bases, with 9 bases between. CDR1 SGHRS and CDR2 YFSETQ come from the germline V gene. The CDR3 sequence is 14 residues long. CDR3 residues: CASSLLRVTGELFF. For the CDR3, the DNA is TGCGCCAGCAGCTTACTCAGGGTCACCGGGGAGCTGTTTTTT.